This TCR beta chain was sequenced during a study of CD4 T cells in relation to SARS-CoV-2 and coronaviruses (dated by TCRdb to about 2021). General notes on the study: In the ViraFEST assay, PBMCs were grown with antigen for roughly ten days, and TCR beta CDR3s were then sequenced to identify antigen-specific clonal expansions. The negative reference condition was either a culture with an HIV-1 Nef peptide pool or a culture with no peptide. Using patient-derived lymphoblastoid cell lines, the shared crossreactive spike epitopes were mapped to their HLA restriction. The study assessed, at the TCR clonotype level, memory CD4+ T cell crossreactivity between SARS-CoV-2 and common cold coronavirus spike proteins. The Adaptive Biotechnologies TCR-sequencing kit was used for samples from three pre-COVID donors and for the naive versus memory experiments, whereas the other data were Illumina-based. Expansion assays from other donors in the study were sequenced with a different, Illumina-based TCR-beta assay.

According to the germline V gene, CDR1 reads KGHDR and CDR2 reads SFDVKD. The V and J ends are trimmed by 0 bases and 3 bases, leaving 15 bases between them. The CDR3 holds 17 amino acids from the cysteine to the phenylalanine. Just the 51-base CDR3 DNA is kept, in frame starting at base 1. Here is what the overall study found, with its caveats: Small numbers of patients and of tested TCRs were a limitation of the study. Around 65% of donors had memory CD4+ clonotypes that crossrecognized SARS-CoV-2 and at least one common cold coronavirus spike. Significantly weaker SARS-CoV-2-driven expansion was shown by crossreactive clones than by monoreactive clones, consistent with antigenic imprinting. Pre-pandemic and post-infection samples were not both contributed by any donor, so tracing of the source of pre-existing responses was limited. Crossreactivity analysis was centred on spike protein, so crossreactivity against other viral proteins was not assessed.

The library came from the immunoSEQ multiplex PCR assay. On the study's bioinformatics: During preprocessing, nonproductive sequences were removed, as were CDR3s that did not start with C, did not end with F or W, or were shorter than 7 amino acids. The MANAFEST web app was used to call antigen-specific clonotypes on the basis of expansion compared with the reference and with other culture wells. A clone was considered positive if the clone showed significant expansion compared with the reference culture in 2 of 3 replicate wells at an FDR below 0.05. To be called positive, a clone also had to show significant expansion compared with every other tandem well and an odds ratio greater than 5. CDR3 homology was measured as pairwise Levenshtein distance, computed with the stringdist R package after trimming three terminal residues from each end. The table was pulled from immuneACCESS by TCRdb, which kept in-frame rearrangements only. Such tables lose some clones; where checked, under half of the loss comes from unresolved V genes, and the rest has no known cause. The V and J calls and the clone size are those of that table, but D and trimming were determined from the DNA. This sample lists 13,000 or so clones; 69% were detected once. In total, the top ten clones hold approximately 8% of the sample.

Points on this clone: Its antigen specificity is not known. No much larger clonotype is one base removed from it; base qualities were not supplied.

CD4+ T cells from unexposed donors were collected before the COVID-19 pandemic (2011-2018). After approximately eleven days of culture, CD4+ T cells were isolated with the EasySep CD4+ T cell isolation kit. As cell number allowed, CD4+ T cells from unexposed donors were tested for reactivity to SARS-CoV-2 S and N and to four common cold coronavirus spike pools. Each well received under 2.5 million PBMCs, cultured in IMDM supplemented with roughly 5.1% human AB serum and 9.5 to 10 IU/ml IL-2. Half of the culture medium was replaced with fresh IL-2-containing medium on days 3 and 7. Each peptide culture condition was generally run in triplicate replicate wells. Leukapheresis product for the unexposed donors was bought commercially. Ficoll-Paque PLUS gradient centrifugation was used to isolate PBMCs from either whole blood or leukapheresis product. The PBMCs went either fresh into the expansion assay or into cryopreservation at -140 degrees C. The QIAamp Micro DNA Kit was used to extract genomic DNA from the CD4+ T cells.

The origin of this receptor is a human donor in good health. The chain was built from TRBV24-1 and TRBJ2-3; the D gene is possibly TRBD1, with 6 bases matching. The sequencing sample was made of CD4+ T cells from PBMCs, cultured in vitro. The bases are TGTGCCACCAGTGATTTGTCAGGGGAAGGCTCGACAGATACGCAGTATTTT. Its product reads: CATSDLSGEGSTDTQYF.